The entry below describes one TCR beta chain. This clonotype occurred a few times. The antigen it binds to is not known. Base qualities are not recorded, but no much larger clone differs from it by a single base. These data belong to a study of T-cell memory formation after mild COVID-19 (dated by TCRdb to the early 2020s). About the investigation overall: TCR sequence clusters from the two donors were largely donor specific. T-cell clones expanding and contracting after mild COVID-19 in two donors were tracked by longitudinal TCRalpha and TCRbeta repertoire sequencing. Two young, previously healthy adult volunteers made up the cohort, one male and one female. General findings and caveats noted by the study authors: Only two mild cases were covered by the study, and larger cohorts that include severe cases with pre-infection samples were considered necessary. Whether the second-wave clones peaking on day 37 were SARS-CoV-2 specific was not confirmed. Contracting CD4+ clones appeared mostly in the CM and EM memory subsets, whereas CD8+ clones were enriched in EMRA. Some responding clones were found in pre-infection memory, which suggests that pre-existing cross-reactive memory T cells took part in the SARS-CoV-2 response. From day 15 to 85, contracting clones showed balanced CD4/CD8 phenotypes, whereas a second wave of clones that expanded from day 15 to 37 leaned towards CD4+.

Taken from cysteine to phenylalanine, the CDR3 has 16 residues. The sequence is cut down to CDR3 DNA, 48 bases in frame from base 1. Here V drops 5 bases and J drops 3 bases, and the junction holds 10 bases not matched to any gene. Via the germline V gene (reference sequence), CDR1 is SGHAT and CDR2 FQDESV. Ficoll-Paque density gradient centrifugation was used to isolate PBMCs. TCRdb lists the instrument as Illumina NovaSeq 6000. Using 5'RACE with constant-segment primers, TCRalpha and TCRbeta cDNA libraries were constructed, with sample barcodes and unique molecular identifiers added in the process. Trizol reagent was used to extract RNA from every sample. Libraries were amplified in two PCR steps, with a second sample barcode and Illumina TruSeq adapters added in the second step. Sequencing of the libraries was done on an Illumina NovaSeq, producing 2 x 150 bp paired-end reads. As for how the authors treated the data: Demultiplexing of reads and collapsing into UMI-guided consensus sequences were performed with migec v1.2.7. Using mixcr v2.1.11, UMI consensuses were aligned to TRA and TRB V and J templates and then assembled into clonotypes. Expanded or contracted clonotypes were those called significant by both edgeR and NoisET, with noise models trained on biological replicates. For edgeR calls, the cutoffs were a false discovery rate-adjusted p below 0.01 and a log2 fold-change threshold of 1. As an exploratory analysis of dynamics, max-normalized trajectories of the 1000 most abundant clonotypes were examined with PCA combined with hierarchical clustering. The CD4 or CD8 phenotype of responding clones was assigned using the separately sequenced CD4+ and CD8+ repertoires. TCRdb took the public reads, trimmed them with fastp at Q25, ran MiXCR for clone calling and kept in-frame beta chains. Rows are unified per CDR3 protein, each entry keeping the most common DNA and genes. For this entry, the V and J calls and clone size follow TCRdb and not the study's own pipeline. The sample yields over 120,000 distinct CDR3 sequences; roughly 19% were counted once. 2% to 2.5% of the sample is held by the ten biggest clonotypes.

Material for sequencing was PBMCs or a T cell subset sorted from them (not recorded which). The V and J segments used are TRBV11-1 and TRBJ2-1; the junction holds 7 bases that match TRBD2. The TCR sequence derives from an adult woman who had mild COVID-19 (a few samples of this study predate the infection). The sample titles of this study are shuffled in the database, so cell type and time point are left out; the donor was told from shared clones. The DNA reads TGTGCCAGCAGCCGACTCGGACTAGGAGGCTACAATGAGCAGTTCTTC. Translated, it reads CASSRLGLGGYNEQFF.